This T cell receptor (beta chain) was recovered during a study of blood T cell repertoires in COVID-19. Original processing methods: Amplification of reference gene primers provided the estimated nucleated cell counts. The protocol was immunoSEQ multiplex PCR, while the TCRdb copy is restricted to in-frame clones and leaves out a portion. That table gives V, J and clone size, and the DNA gave D and trimming. The repertoire consists of 75,000 to 90,000 clones, with about 84% occurring once and the leading ten covering 8%. Germline V gene sequence: CDR1 SGHTA, CDR2 FQGNSA. There are 16 residues in the CDR3. The V gene lost 0 bases and the J gene lost 0 bases, with 9 bases spanning the gap.

The rearrangement links TRBV7-2 to TRBJ1-5; tentative D call: TRBD1 (5 bases). The sequencing sample was made of peripheral blood. This TCR derives from a man aged 50-59 years with active COVID-19. As DNA, the CDR3 is TGTGCCAGCAGCTTAGCGTCAGGGTTTAGCAATCAGCCCCAGCATTTT. This codes for CASSLASGFSNQPQHF.